This T cell receptor (beta chain) comes out of a study of vaccination and CD4 T cells after COVID-19 (dated by TCRdb to about 2022). With respect to the entire study: Convalescent patients had a positive SARS-CoV-2 result on nasal swab PCR, and of these patients, about ten had mild disease and one had severe disease. The convalescent cohort comprised six males and four females, including two Hispanic individuals, seven Caucasians, two Asians and one multiracial person. The spike-specific CD4+ TCR repertoire was compared before and after mRNA vaccination in under 11 COVID-19 convalescent patients and several infection-naive healthy vaccine recipients. Each participant got two doses of either the Pfizer-BioNTech BNT162b2 vaccine (n=8) or the Moderna mRNA-1273 vaccine (n=2). Post-vaccine blood samples were collected a median of approximately 68 days after the second vaccine dose, ranging from 14 to 241 days. Overlapping spike peptide pools from SARS-CoV-2 and from the common cold coronaviruses HCoV-NL63, HCoV-OC43 and HCoV-229E were used as culture stimuli. Post-COVID blood samples from convalescent patients were collected a median of around 100 days after diagnosis, with a range of roughly 30 to 161 days. In control cultures, a CEFX viral epitope pool was used as positive control, an HIV-1 Nef peptide pool was used as negative control, or no peptide was added. Beyond this particular receptor, the publication reports: In convalescent patients, nearly all vaccine-specific clones (304 of 307) were found to be mono-reactive for SARS-CoV-2 spike rather than cross-reactive with common cold coronaviruses. In convalescent patients, a median about 86% of post-vaccine SARS-CoV-2-reactive clones were detected only after vaccination, suggesting vaccine-specific priming. Relatively few convalescent patients were included in the study, and early timepoints after natural infection were not analyzed. Although the median number of SARS-CoV-2-reactive clonotypes went up from 21 after infection to more than 30 after vaccination, the increase was not significant.

Germline trimming amounts to 6 bases on V and 5 bases on J, with 13 as the count of junction bases outside the gene matches. From the cysteine up to the phenylalanine, the CDR3 has a length of 17 residues. The read is trimmed to its CDR3 DNA, 51 bases read in frame from base 1. The germline V gene gives CDR1 as MNHNS and CDR2 as SASEGT. The sample's treatment or condition label is to be understood as: approximately 11-day PBMC culture with coronavirus spike peptide pools or control peptides (ViraFEST assay). The ViraFEST assay was used in the study, in which antigen-specific T cells were expanded with peptide pools and expanded clonotypes were subsequently identified by TCR sequencing. Positive SARS-CoV-2 PCR tests in the convalescent patients dated from March to December 2020, before Alpha, Beta and Delta variants emerged in the United States. Over 1.5 million PBMCs per well were cultured in IMDM with approximately 5% human AB serum and approximately 9.1 IU/ml IL-2, plus 10 ug/ml peptide pools. On days 3 and 7, half of the culture medium was replaced with fresh IL-2-containing medium. After about 11 days of culture, CD4+ T cells were isolated by negative selection using the EasySep CD4+ T cell isolation kit. Ficoll-Paque Plus gradient centrifugation was used to isolate PBMCs from whole blood, and the isolated PBMCs were then either used fresh or cryopreserved at -140C. Triplicate wells were generally used for each culture condition.

The library was prepared using PCR. DNA from cultured CD4+ T cells was subjected to TCR sequencing with the Oncomine TCR Beta short-read assay at the Johns Hopkins FTIC core. The QIAamp micro DNA kit was used to extract genomic DNA from the cultured CD4+ T cells. Oncomine TCR Beta libraries made from cultured CD4+ T cells were pooled using unique dual indexes and sequenced on an Illumina iSeq 100. On the authors' methods: Non-productive sequences were removed, and CDR3s that did not start with C, did not end with F or W, or were shorter than 7 amino acids were discarded. The MANAFEST web application identified antigen-specific clonotypes by comparing peptide-stimulated wells against reference wells and other culture wells. To be called positive, a clone needed an FDR below 0.05, an odds ratio above 5, and a productive frequency above 0.1% in at least two of three replicate wells. Cross-reactive clonotypes were defined as significantly expanded in both SARS-CoV-2 spike wells and at least one common cold coronavirus spike condition. Using R version 3.6.1, CDR3 homology was evaluated through Levenshtein distances (stringdist) along with unrooted phylogenetic trees (ape). The public reads were run again by TCRdb, first through fastp at Q25 and then through MiXCR, and only productive beta chains were kept. Each CDR3 protein gets just one entry, which takes the most common genes and DNA from the rows behind it. The V and J calls and clone size are TCRdb's, not the authors'. The sample table lists roughly 22,000 distinct CDR3 sequences, about three fifths of them with a count of one. The top ten constitute approximately 7.8% of the sample.

Comments on this clonotype: Its antigen is still unknown. Base qualities are not recorded, but no much larger clone differs from it by a single base.

The TCR comes from a human donor who had recovered from COVID-19. The specimen sequenced was CD4+ T cells from blood, cultured in vitro. The rearrangement combines TRBV6-1 with TRBJ2-3, and 11 bases in between align with TRBD2. CDR3 reads: CASSPLFSGRGKDTQYF. At the DNA level, the sequence is TGTGCCAGCAGCCCTCTTTTTAGCGGGAGGGGGAAAGATACGCAGTATTTT.